This T cell receptor beta chain was sequenced for a study of T-cell memory formation after mild COVID-19. Study findings and constraints: There was no confirmation that second-wave clones peaking on day 37 were SARS-CoV-2 specific. CD8+ contracting clones occupied EMRA, while CD4+ ones occupied mainly CM and EM. Certain responding clones were present in pre-infection memory, suggesting participation of cross-reactive memory.

Germline assignment: CDR1 PRHDT and CDR2 FYEKMQ (reference sequence). The CDR3 sequence is 15 residues long. The V segment lost 4 bases and the J segment 9 bases; nucleotides outside the gene matches: 12. This clonotype was observed a handful of times. What it binds is unknown. TCRdb passed the 5' RACE reads through MiXCR, listing each CDR3 protein once. This table holds hundreds of thousands of distinct CDR3 sequences, about 23% found once. The receptor comes from an adult woman who had mild COVID-19 (a few samples of this study predate the infection). Cell type and time point are not known. Sequenced input: PBMCs or a T cell subset sorted from them (not recorded which). The V gene is TRBV13, the J gene TRBJ2-1, with TRBD2 identical over 7 bases. CDR3 sequence reads: CASSSPWDYRGEQFF. The CDR3 DNA follows: TGTGCCAGCAGCTCGCCCTGGGACTACCGGGGTGAGCAGTTCTTC.